This paragraph covers one T cell receptor beta chain sequence. This entry is derived from a study of blood T cell repertoires in COVID-19. As for the study in general: There were acute and convalescent COVID-19 samples, and they came from the United States, Italy and Spain. T cells, B-cell-depleted T cells, or PBMCs provided the cDNA or gDNA that served as material.

CDR3 length equals 12 residues. Germline CDR1 and CDR2: MDHEN and SYDVKM. Per the original data handling: Using reference gene primer amplification, nucleated cell counts were estimated. Profiling relied on immunoSEQ multiplex PCR, and the TCRdb table lists in-frame clones only, not all of them. The V and J calls and the clone size are those of that table, but D and trimming were determined from the DNA. The sample lists approximately 100,000 clones, about 89% occurring once. This receptor was obtained from a human donor with acute or convalescent COVID-19. The donor label of this sample is uncertain. The genes are TRBV28 and TRBJ1-4, with D possibly matching TRBD1 (5 bases). The sequencing input was peripheral blood. CDR3 in amino acids: CAINGGVGKLFF. CDR3 nucleotides: TGTGCTATTAATGGGGGGGTTGGAAAACTGTTTTTT.